The source of this TCR beta chain is a study of CD8+ T cells in alopecia areata. CDR1 MDHEN and CDR2 SYDVKM come from the germline V gene. This CDR3 comprises 15 residues. V lost 5 bases to trimming and J lost 9 bases; unmatched junction nucleotides: 10. The investigators collected lesional scalp punch biopsies and peripheral blood from alopecia areata patients. PBMCs served as the source from which CD4+ and CD8+ T cells were sorted. Following RNA extraction, reverse transcription yielded cDNA that acted as the sequencing template. Libraries were prepared by immunoSEQ multiplex PCR; TCRdb keeps only in-frame clonotypes and omits some of them. Counted here are 130,000 or so clones, 47% occurring once; the ten biggest clones make up 10% to 13%. Overall study findings and caveats: Sequence data from scalp samples additionally include resident alphabeta T cells of normal skin.

To note about this clone: Antigen unknown.

The rearrangement links TRBV28 to TRBJ1-6; 7 nucleotides match TRBD1. Sample: NKG2D-low CD8+ T cells sorted from blood. The TCR was taken from a human donor with alopecia areata. The CDR3 bases are TGTGCCAGCAGTGACCTTAGGGGGCTCAGTTCACCCCTCCACTTT. It yields the protein CASSDLRGLSSPLHF.